The next 14 T cell receptor beta chains were all read from a single sample in a study of T cells in Graves' hyperthyroidism and ophthalmopathy. Amplified TCR beta CDR3 regions came from RNA transcripts. HTBI primers were the set used in a first-round RT-PCR of the TCR CDR3. Using its own MiXCR run on the multiplex PCR reads, TCRdb lists one record per CDR3 protein. The sample consists of roughly 500,000 distinct CDR3 sequences, about 46% of them appearing once. The sample consisted of peripheral blood or thyroid tissue (not recorded which). These receptor sequences come from an adult woman with Graves' disease, either hyperthyroidism or ophthalmopathy (not recorded which).

The genes are TRBV7-8 and TRBJ1-5, with D perhaps matching TRBD1 (5 bases). Looked up from germline, CDR1 is SGHVS and CDR2 is FQNEAQ. V lost 5 bases and J 5 bases, leaving 19 bases between the germline ends. The CDR3 extends over 16 amino acids. The CDR3 reads CASSMSGTEFDQPQHF. In DNA form, the CDR3 reads TGTGCCAGCAGCATGTCCGGGACGGAATTCGATCAGCCCCAGCATTTT.

CDR3 sequence reads: CASSPIRGPNQPQHF. The CDR3 DNA reads as TGTGCCAGCAGCCCGATCAGGGGGCCCAATCAGCCCCAGCATTTT. The chain links TRBV7-9 to TRBJ1-5, with TRBD1 identical over 8 bases. The CDR3 contains 15 residues. Germline loops: CDR1 SEHNR, CDR2 FQNEAQ (reference sequence). V shed 5 bases and J 3 bases; nucleotides not matched to a gene: 6.

V gene TRBV7-6 combines with J gene TRBJ1-1; TRBD1 might be the D (6 bases). CDR3 length: 15 residues. CDR1 is SGHVS, CDR2 FNYEAQ, per germline. V dropped 2 bases and J dropped 1 base, with 11 bases sitting between them. CDR3 DNA sequence: TGTGCCAGCAGCTTACAGGCGGACAGGAACACTGAAGCTTTCTTT. This encodes CASSLQADRNTEAFF.

This clonotype was counted many times. V and J are TRBV9 and TRBJ2-2; D is perhaps TRBD2 (6 bases). Trimming pared 2 bases from V and 6 bases from J, leaving 14 bases between. This CDR3 region has 15 residues. Germline V gives CDR1 SGDLS, CDR2 YYNGEE. Written as DNA, the CDR3 is TGTGCCAGCAGCGTGGGGGGAGTGTTCCCCGGGGAGCTGTTTTTT. Translated, it gives CASSVGGVFPGELFF.

This clonotype was counted between two and nine times. The J gene is TRBJ1-1, the V gene TRBV30; TRBD1 agrees at 9 bases. Losses at the gene ends were 0 bases for V and 10 bases for J; bases not matched to a gene: 6. Germline V gene data show CDR1 as GTSNPN and CDR2 as SVGIG (reference sequence). The CDR3 totals 13 residues. The CDR3 coding sequence is TGTGCCTGGAGTGTACACAGGGGGCGATTAGCTTTCTTT. Translated: CAWSVHRGRLAFF.

This chain connects TRBV29-1 to TRBJ1-1; no clear D. Germline V gene lookup returns CDR1 SQVTM and CDR2 ANQGSEA. Deletions cut 7 bases from V and 10 bases from J, with 13 bases between. This CDR3 contains 10 residues. The CDR3: CSAGVSGAFF. In DNA form, the CDR3 reads TGCAGCGCAGGTGTCTCTGGAGCTTTCTTT.

The chain is built from TRBV2 and TRBJ2-7; 7 bases are shared with TRBD2. This CDR3 region has 15 residues. The ends lost 5 bases at V and 3 bases at J; junction bases unmatched: 10. CDR1 is SNHLY, CDR2 FYNNEI, per germline. CDR3 bases: TGTGCCAGCAGTTGGGGAGGGGACGGATTCTACGAGCAGTACTTC. This gives the protein CASSWGGDGFYEQYF.

The genes are TRBV15 and TRBJ1-5; 8 nucleotides agree with TRBD1. With V trimmed by 4 bases and J by 5 bases, 7 bases remained unmatched. This CDR3 has 15 residues. The germline V gene has CDR1 LNHNV and CDR2 YYDKDF (reference sequence). CDR3 in amino acids: CATSKRTGMDQPQHF. The CDR3 DNA is TGTGCCACCAGCAAGCGGACAGGGATGGATCAGCCCCAGCATTTT. Based on the CDR3 plus reference TRBV15 and TRBJ1-5, the full variable domain is DAMVIQNPRYQVTQFGKPVTLSCSQTLNHNVMYWYQQKSSQAPKLLFHYYDKDFNNEADTPDNFQSRRPNTSFCFLDIRSPGLGDTAMYLCATSKRTGMDQPQHFGDGTRLSIL.

This clonotype has a count of ten or more. The genes are TRBV2 and TRBJ1-5, with unresolved D. V dropped 6 bases and J dropped 4 bases, with 7 bases sitting between them. The CDR3 contains 12 residues. CDR1 and CDR2 from the germline V gene are SNHLY and FYNNEI. CDR3 amino acids: CASRTFNQPQHF. The DNA of the CDR3 is TGTGCCAGCAGGACCTTTAATCAGCCCCAGCATTTT. The whole variable domain, filled in from reference TRBV2 and TRBJ1-5, reads EPEVTQTPSHQVTQMGQEVILRCVPISNHLYFYWYRQILGQKVEFLVSFYNNEISEKSEIFDDQFSVERPDGSNFTLKIRSTKLEDSAMYFCASRTFNQPQHFGDGTRLSIL.

The chain links TRBV25-1 to TRBJ1-2; the D gene is possibly TRBD1 (5 bases). The CDR3 spans 14 residues. V lost 1 base, J lost 4 bases, and 10 bases lay in between. In germline, CDR1 is MGHDK, CDR2 SYGVNS. CDR3 DNA sequence: TGTGCCAGCAGTGAATGGTCTGGGGCCTATGGCTACACCTTC. Encoded protein: CASSEWSGAYGYTF.

This sequence joins TRBV20-1 and TRBJ1-5; D gene uncertain. The CDR3 extends over 16 amino acids. Germline CDR1 and CDR2: DFQATT and SNEGSKA (reference sequence). V gave up 3 bases and J gave up 2 bases, with 17 bases separating them. The CDR3 reads CSASRRRFRGNQPQHF. The CDR3 nucleotides are TGCAGTGCTAGTCGCCGACGCTTCCGTGGCAATCAGCCCCAGCATTTT.

The table lists this clonotype with many counts. This rearrangement joins TRBV10-3 to TRBJ1-5; D is unclear. The CDR3 loop spans 13 amino acids. Germline V gene sequence: CDR1 ENHRY, CDR2 SYGVKD. Trimming shortened V by 0 bases and J by 9 bases, and 9 bases separated the two germline ends. The CDR3: CAISESADRPQHF. The CDR3 nucleotides read TGTGCCATCAGTGAGTCGGCGGACCGGCCCCAGCATTTT.

In this sample, this clonotype turned up many times. This could be a read error, since a much larger clone is one nucleotide away. The V and J genes are TRBV29-1 and TRBJ2-6; D is unresolved. The CDR3 has 14 amino acids. V was pared by 1 base and J by 0 bases, with 4 bases between. Germline V gene lookup returns CDR1 SQVTM and CDR2 ANQGSEA. Written as DNA, the CDR3 is TGCAGCGTTGAAGGGATCTCTGGGGCCAACGTCCTGACTTTC. It codes for CSVEGISGANVLTF.

The chain joins TRBV29-1 to TRBJ2-5, with D tentatively TRBD1 (5 bases). With 7 bases removed from V and 7 bases from J, the gap between germline ends came to 19 bases. The CDR3 contains 13 residues. Germline CDR1 reads SQVTM; CDR2 reads ANQGSEA. The CDR3 nucleotides read TGCAGCGCAGGAAAGGACACGTTTGGGACCCAGTACTTC. Protein sequence: CSAGKDTFGTQYF.